The subject of this entry is one T cell receptor (beta chain). The sample belongs to a study of control samples from healthy donors and cancer patients. Profiling relied on immunoSEQ multiplex PCR, and the TCRdb table lists in-frame clones only, not all of them. The sample lists 120,000 or so clones, approximately 84% occurring once. Trimming removed 6 bases from V and 5 bases from J; junction bases left unmatched: 11. There are 16 residues in the CDR3. Germline V gives CDR1 LGHDT, CDR2 YNNKEL (reference sequence). V and J are TRBV3-1 (or the pseudogene TRBV3-2) and TRBJ2-1; 9 bases map to TRBD2. The clonotype was recovered from a man between 18 and 29 years old in good health. Sample: blood. CDR3 residues: CASSLRGGRVNNEQFF. DNA for the CDR3: TGTGCCAGCAGTCTCCGGGGCGGGAGGGTCAACAATGAGCAGTTCTTC.